These T cell receptor beta chains were read from a single sample in a study of cytomegalovirus exposure and HLA in healthy donors. The protocol was immunoSEQ multiplex PCR, while the TCRdb copy is restricted to in-frame clones and leaves out a portion. The repertoire holds around 140,000 clones, with 80% to 90% as singletons. Input material: PBMCs. All receptors come from a woman aged 25 to 39 in good health and CMV-seronegative. Each CDR3 is given with its conserved first and last residue. The D gene is left open where the match is weak. Some rows mark clone size as missing; the rest say once, few, many or name a class of expanded clone.

>TRBJ2-3|once|TRBD2|TRBV9
CASSAPESGRPTDTQYF
TGTGCCAGCAGCGCACCCGAGAGCGGGAGACCCACAGATACGCAGTATTTT
>TRBJ2-3|-|-|TRBV7-3
CASSLTRGTDTQYF
TGTGCCAGCAGCTTAACGAGGGGCACAGATACGCAGTATTTT
>TRBJ2-2|-|-|TRBV28
CASSSTRTDNTGELFF
TGTGCCAGCAGTTCCACGCGGACAGATAACACCGGGGAGCTGTTTTTT
>TRBJ2-3|-|TRBD2|TRBV6-4
CARRTSARPDTQYF
TGTGCCAGAAGGACTAGCGCAAGACCAGATACGCAGTATTTT
>TRBJ1-2|-|-|TRBV4-3
CASSQDYRAYGYTF
TGCGCCAGCAGCCAAGATTACAGGGCCTATGGCTACACCTTC
>TRBJ1-5|few|-|TRBV5-1
CASSEGSNNQPQHF
TGCGCCAGCAGCGAAGGGAGCAACAATCAGCCCCAGCATTTT
>TRBJ2-3|-|-|TRBV2
CASRRSRDTDTQYF
TGTGCCAGCAGAAGGAGCAGGGACACAGATACGCAGTATTTT
>TRBJ1-1|-|-|TRBV5-1
CASSLDSEAFF
TGCGCCAGCAGCTTGGACTCTGAAGCTTTCTTT
>TRBJ1-2|-|-|TRBV28
CASSFMESYGYTF
TGTGCCAGCAGTTTTATGGAGAGCTATGGCTACACCTTC
>TRBJ2-7|-|-|TRBV28
CASTGGQGRYEQYF
TGTGCCAGCACCGGAGGTCAGGGGAGATACGAGCAGTACTTC
>TRBJ1-1|-|TRBD1|TRBV18
CASSKDRTEAFF
TGTGCCAGCTCTAAGGACAGGACGGAAGCTTTCTTT
>TRBJ1-5|-|-|TRBV19
CASSIVEGSVDRQPQHF
TGTGCCAGTAGTATAGTGGAGGGGTCAGTCGATCGTCAGCCCCAGCATTTT
>TRBJ1-1|once|TRBD1|TRBV19
CASSTQGAITEAFF
TGTGCCAGTAGTACGCAGGGGGCAATCACTGAAGCTTTCTTT
>TRBJ2-5|-|TRBD2|TRBV5-1
CASSSFSGGGTQYF
TGCGCCAGCAGCTCCTTTAGCGGGGGGGGCACCCAGTACTTC
>TRBJ1-1|-|-|TRBV29-1
CSAKRVAGDTEAFF
TGCAGCGCCAAAAGGGTAGCAGGGGACACTGAAGCTTTCTTT
>TRBJ1-1|-|-|TRBV5-1
CASSSDSPTEAFF
TGCGCCAGCAGCTCGGACAGTCCCACTGAAGCTTTCTTT
>TRBJ2-7|-|TRBD2|TRBV4-3
CASSQGLAEVYEQYF
TGCGCCAGCAGCCAAGGGCTAGCGGAGGTCTACGAGCAGTACTTC
>TRBJ2-3|-|-|TRBV5-4
CASSWSGRTDTQYF
TGTGCCAGCAGCTGGAGCGGTCGCACAGATACGCAGTATTTT
>TRBJ1-4|-|-|TRBV9
CASSVEGGLDEKLFF
TGTGCCAGCAGCGTAGAGGGGGGGCTGGATGAAAAACTGTTTTTT
>TRBJ1-3|-|-|TRBV16
CASSPLDIRTGNTIYF
TGTGCCAGCAGCCCACTCGACATCAGGACTGGAAACACCATATATTTT
>TRBJ2-4|-|TRBD2|TRBV9
CASSGKAGGAENIQYF
TGTGCCAGCAGCGGAAAAGCGGGGGGGGCGGAAAACATTCAGTACTTC
>TRBJ1-1|-|-|TRBV4-3
CASSQGRGADTEAFF
TGCGCCAGCAGCCAAGGGCGGGGGGCGGACACTGAAGCTTTCTTT
>TRBJ1-1|-|-|TRBV28
CASGNTEAFF
TGTGCCAGCGGCAACACTGAAGCTTTCTTT
>TRBJ2-5|-|-|TRBV7-9
CASSSFGGQETQYF
TGTGCCAGCAGCTCTTTCGGCGGCCAAGAGACCCAGTACTTC
>TRBJ2-3|-|TRBD2|TRBV5-6
CASSPPGGAVDTQYF
TGTGCCAGCAGCCCCCCCGGGGGGGCCGTAGATACGCAGTATTTT
>TRBJ2-1|-|TRBD2|TRBV6-6
CASSYGGLAGGNEQFF
TGTGCCAGCAGTTACGGGGGACTAGCGGGAGGGAATGAGCAGTTCTTC
>TRBJ2-1|once|-|TRBV30
CAWSPPSSYNEQFF
TGTGCCTGGAGCCCCCCGAGCTCCTACAATGAGCAGTTCTTC
>TRBJ2-1|-|-|TRBV28
CASSFNRWGARYEQFF
TGTGCCAGCAGTTTTAATAGGTGGGGCGCTCGGTATGAGCAGTTCTTC
>TRBJ2-7|-|-|TRBV6-1
CASSDSGFSYEQYF
TGTGCCAGCAGTGACAGCGGGTTCTCCTACGAGCAGTACTTC
>TRBJ2-1|-|-|TRBV2
CASSGWREQFF
TGTGCCAGCAGTGGGTGGAGAGAGCAGTTCTTC
>TRBJ1-3|few|-|TRBV7-8
CASSPLVVPRRAVGNTIYF
TGTGCCAGCAGCCCACTAGTAGTCCCGAGGAGGGCGGTTGGAAACACCATATATTTT
>TRBJ1-1|few|-|TRBV7-6
CASSLGPRVPNTEAFF
TGTGCCAGCAGCTTAGGCCCTCGGGTACCGAACACTGAAGCTTTCTTT
>TRBJ2-4|-|-|TRBV30
CAWSSWALNIQYF
TGTGCCTGGAGTAGTTGGGCGCTAAACATTCAGTACTTC
>TRBJ1-5|-|-|TRBV19
CASSIRGDYSNQPQHF
TGTGCCAGTAGTATACGGGGAGACTATAGCAATCAGCCCCAGCATTTT
>TRBJ2-3|-|TRBD2|TRBV6-5
CASRRLAGGWDTQYF
TGTGCCAGCAGGAGACTAGCGGGAGGATGGGATACGCAGTATTTT
>TRBJ1-5|few|-|TRBV6-5
CASTPRGNSNQPQHF
TGTGCCAGCACCCCGCGGGGGAATAGCAATCAGCCCCAGCATTTT
>TRBJ2-7|-|-|TRBV9
CASSGGGGAKVYEQYF
TGTGCCAGCAGCGGGGGAGGGGGGGCTAAGGTCTACGAGCAGTACTTC
>TRBJ1-5|once|-|TRBV28
CASRRRDQPQHF
TGTGCCAGCAGGCGCAGGGATCAGCCCCAGCATTTT
>TRBJ2-7|-|TRBD2|TRBV5-4
CASSTRGGRAGEQYF
TGTGCCAGCAGCACACGGGGGGGGCGCGCGGGTGAGCAGTACTTC
>TRBJ1-2|-|-|TRBV5-1
CASSLDPFSYGYTF
TGCGCCAGCAGCTTGGACCCGTTTAGTTATGGCTACACCTTC
>TRBJ2-7|-|TRBD1|TRBV5-6
CASSLVRTGQGDHEQYF
TGTGCCAGCAGCTTGGTACGGACGGGACAGGGAGACCACGAGCAGTACTTC
>TRBJ2-3|-|-|TRBV7-2
CASSLKEGGTDTQYF
TGTGCCAGCAGCTTGAAGGAAGGGGGTACAGATACGCAGTATTTT